This entry describes one TCR beta chain. This clonotype has just a few counts. Its antigen has not been determined. No per-base quality is available; no much larger clone lies one base away. The record originates from a study of response to subunit inactivated influenza vaccine (dated 2018 in TCRdb). Some background on the complete study: Deep quantitative profiling of the T cell receptor repertoire was used in the study to follow responses to a trivalent subunit inactivated influenza vaccine.

CDR1 is given as KGHSH and CDR2 as LQKENI, both from the germline V gene. Cut back by 0 bases and 1 base, the V and J ends lie 6 bases apart. The CDR3 has 15 amino acids, counting the end cysteine and phenylalanine. Left in the record is the CDR3 DNA by itself, 45 bases read in frame from the first base. Overall results and qualifications from the work: The authors suggested that each seasonal influenza vaccination may recruit only a limited number of new T cells.

The library relied on RT-PCR. Sequencer: Illumina HiSeq 2500. Through fastp at Q25 and MiXCR, TCRdb rebuilt clones from the public reads, retaining in-frame beta chains. All rows with the same CDR3 protein become a single entry with the most common DNA and genes. In all, the sample holds about 500,000 distinct CDR3 sequences, and less than 7.5% of those were seen once. Of the sample, approximately 14% is held by the ten largest clones. The sequence was collected from a man aged 50-75 years who received an inactivated influenza vaccine. Donor details come from another sample of the same person, matched by shared clones. The rearrangement combines TRBV18 with TRBJ2-2; too little of a D gene remains to name it. Sequenced material: PBMCs from blood, taken around 25 months after vaccination. DNA sequence: TGTGCCAGCTCACCACCGAAATTGAACACCGGGGAGCTGTTTTTT. Its protein is CASSPPKLNTGELFF. Reference TRBV18 and TRBJ2-2 proteins supply the regions before and after the CDR3; the full variable domain is: NAGVMQNPRHLVRRRGQEARLRCSPMKGHSHVYWYRQLPEEGLKFMVYLQKENIIDESGMPKERFSAEFPKEGPSILRIQQVVRGDSAAYFCASSPPKLNTGELFFGEGSRLTVL.